These 10 T cell receptor beta chains originate from one sample sequenced in a study of cytomegalovirus exposure and HLA in healthy donors. In the PCR, 60 Vbeta and 13 Jbeta primers were used. Some clones are missing from TCRdb's copy, which holds only in-frame ones; the method was immunoSEQ multiplex PCR. Here the sample spans over 150,000 clones, around 70% being singletons. Input material: PBMCs. The receptors originated from a man aged 30 to 39 in good health and CMV-seronegative.

The chain joins TRBV4-1 to TRBJ1-4; D not resolved. V lost 0 bases and J 8 bases, leaving 7 bases between the germline ends. The CDR3 has 13 amino acids. From germline, CDR1 is MGHRA and CDR2 YSYEKL. As DNA, the CDR3 is TGCGCCAGCAGCCAAGATCCGGGAGAAAAACTGTTTTTT. Its translation is CASSQDPGEKLFF.

The V gene is TRBV6-5, the J gene TRBJ2-7, with D possibly TRBD1 on 6 matching bases. The germline gives CDR1 MNHEY, CDR2 SVGAGI. V dropped 6 bases and J dropped 0 bases, with 12 bases sitting between them. The CDR3 loop spans 14 amino acids. DNA of the CDR3: TGTGCCAGCAGCAGGGACACGTCCTCCTACGAGCAGTACTTC. Its protein is CASSRDTSSYEQYF.

This chain joins TRBV9 and TRBJ2-5; 8 nucleotides match TRBD2. CDR1 SGDLS and CDR2 YYNGEE come from the germline V gene. J lost 5 bases, V lost 3 bases, and 3 bases had no gene match. The CDR3 consists of 13 residues. The CDR3 sequence: CASSERGWETQYF. The CDR3 coding sequence is TGTGCCAGCAGCGAGCGGGGGTGGGAGACCCAGTACTTC.

This clone was seen a few times. The J gene is TRBJ1-1, the V gene TRBV5-4; 10 nucleotides match TRBD1. The CDR3 is 14 residues long. Unmatched junction bases numbered 7, after V lost 6 bases and J lost 5 bases. Per the germline V gene, CDR1 is SGHNT and CDR2 is YYREEE (reference sequence). In DNA form, the CDR3 reads TGTGCCAGCACGGGACAGGGGAAGGAAACTGAAGCTTTCTTT. Protein: CASTGQGKETEAFF. The variable domain in full, with the rest retrieved from reference TRBV5-4 and TRBJ1-1, is ETGVTQSPTHLIKTRGQQVTLRCSSQSGHNTVSWYQQALGQGPQFIFQYYREEENGRGNFPPRFSGLQFPNYSSELNVNALELDDSALYLCASTGQGKETEAFFGQGTRLTVV.

V usage is TRBV4-2 and J usage is TRBJ2-1, with D maybe TRBD2 (5 bases). The V end lost 0 bases, the J end lost 6 bases, and 9 bases lay between the germline ends. Germline V CDR1 and CDR2: LGHNA, YNFKEQ. The CDR3 sequence is 14 residues long. For the CDR3, the DNA is TGTGCCAGCAGCCAAGACCCCCGGGGCAATGAGCAGTTCTTC. Protein product: CASSQDPRGNEQFF.

The chain employs TRBV18 and TRBJ1-2, with D possibly TRBD1 on 6 matching bases. Germline CDR1 and CDR2: KGHSH and LQKENI. The CDR3 length is 15 residues. V gave up 4 bases and J gave up 6 bases, with 18 bases separating them. CDR3 nucleotide sequence: TGTGCCAGCTCACTCCAGGGCAGGGGTGAAAATGGCTACACCTTC. Protein product: CASSLQGRGENGYTF. Looking up the rest from reference TRBV18 and TRBJ1-2 gives the full variable domain: NAGVMQNPRHLVRRRGQEARLRCSPMKGHSHVYWYRQLPEEGLKFMVYLQKENIIDESGMPKERFSAEFPKEGPSILRIQQVVRGDSAAYFCASSLQGRGENGYTFGSGTRLTVV.

This clone was seen a handful of times. The chain links TRBV5-1 to TRBJ1-2, with TRBD1 matching over 7 bases. CDR3 length equals 15 residues. Germline CDR1 is SGHRS and CDR2 is YFSETQ. The V and J ends lost 2 bases and 4 bases, in that order; junction bases with no gene match: 8. Written as DNA, the CDR3 is TGCGCCAGCAGCTTCACTGCGACAGGGTCCTATGGCTACACCTTC. It translates to CASSFTATGSYGYTF.

CDR3 sequence (DNA): TGTGCCATCAGGGGACTCTCTGGAAACACCATATATTTT. It codes for CAIRGLSGNTIYF. This chain connects TRBV10-3 to TRBJ1-3; the D gene is possibly TRBD1 (5 bases). The CDR3 runs to 13 residues. Trimming pared 6 bases from V and 0 bases from J, leaving 6 bases between. Germline loops: CDR1 ENHRY, CDR2 SYGVKD.

The rearrangement uses TRBV6-1 and TRBJ2-7, with 7 positions matching TRBD1. Trimming at V came to 4 bases and at J to 2 bases, leaving 8 bases not matched to a gene. The CDR3 totals 15 residues. Germline V gives CDR1 MNHNS, CDR2 SASEGT. For the CDR3, the DNA is TGTGCCAGCAGTGCATACAGGGGCGAAACCTACGAGCAGTACTTC. Translation gives CASSAYRGETYEQYF.

CDR3 sequence (DNA): TGTGCCAGCAGCCAAGATAACAGCAACACTGAAGCTTTCTTT. This gives the protein CASSQDNSNTEAFF. The J gene is TRBJ1-1, the V gene TRBV4-2, with D unclear. The germline V gene encodes CDR1 LGHNA and CDR2 YNFKEQ. The ends were cut back, 0 bases at V and 2 bases at J, with 7 bases in the middle. The CDR3 totals 14 residues.